The clone carrying this T cell receptor beta chain is labeled medium-sized. Its specificity is unknown. These data originate in a study of CD4 T cells in relation to SARS-CoV-2 and coronaviruses. Turning to the study itself: The restricting HLA molecule for shared crossreactive spike epitopes was mapped. Regarding the study as a whole: Approximately 65% of donors had memory CD4+ clonotypes crossrecognizing SARS-CoV-2 and common cold coronavirus spike.

Unexposed donor CD4+ T cells date from about 2011-2018, before the COVID-19 pandemic. TCRdb's copy holds only in-frame clones and misses some; the assay was immunoSEQ multiplex PCR. In the table there are tens of thousands of clones, around 86% of which are singletons. Material for sequencing was memory CD4+ T cells from PBMCs. This receptor was taken from a human donor in good health.

The CDR3 is CASRWDSSSYNSPLHF. The CDR3 nucleotides read TGTGCCAGCAGATGGGACTCAAGCTCCTATAATTCACCCCTCCACTTT. The rearrangement uses TRBV28 and TRBJ1-6; D possibly corresponds to TRBD1 (5 bases). The V and J ends lost 6 bases and 0 bases respectively, with 12 bases between them. This CDR3 region has 16 residues. Germline lookup yields CDR1 MDHEN and CDR2 SYDVKM.